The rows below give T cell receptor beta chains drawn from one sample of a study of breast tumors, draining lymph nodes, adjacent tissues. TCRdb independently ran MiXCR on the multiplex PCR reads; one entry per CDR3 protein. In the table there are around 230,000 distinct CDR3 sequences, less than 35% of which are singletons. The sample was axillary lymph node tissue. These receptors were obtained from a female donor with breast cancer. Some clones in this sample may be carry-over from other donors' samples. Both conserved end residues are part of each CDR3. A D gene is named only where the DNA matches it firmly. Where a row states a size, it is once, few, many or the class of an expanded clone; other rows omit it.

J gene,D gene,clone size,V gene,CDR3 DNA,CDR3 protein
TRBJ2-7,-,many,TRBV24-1,TGTGCCACCAGTGATGGCGGATCCTACGAGCAGTACTTC,CATSDGGSYEQYF
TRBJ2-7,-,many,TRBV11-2,TGTGCCAGCACCCCTACTACTAGGGCCGAGCAGTACTTC,CASTPTTRAEQYF
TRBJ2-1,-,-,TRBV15,TGTGCCACCAGCAGCCAAGACGAGCTCTCCTACAATGAGCAGTTCTTC,CATSSQDELSYNEQFF
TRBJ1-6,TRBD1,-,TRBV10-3,TGTGCCACTGGACAGGGGGCCGGCTCCTATAATTCACCCCTCCACTTT,CATGQGAGSYNSPLHF
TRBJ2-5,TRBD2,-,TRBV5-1,TGCGCCAGCATGATTAGCGGGGTGTGGGACACCCAGTACTTC,CASMISGVWDTQYF
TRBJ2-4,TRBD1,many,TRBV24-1,TGTGCCACCAGTGCACAGGGGAAAAACATTCAGTACTTC,CATSAQGKNIQYF
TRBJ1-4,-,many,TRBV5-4,TGTGCCAGCAGCTTGGGTGTCGGGTTTCGAGAAAAACTGTTTTTT,CASSLGVGFREKLFF
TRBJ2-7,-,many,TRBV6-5,TGTGCCAGCAGTTACGACCGGACTAATACCTACGAGCAGTACTTC,CASSYDRTNTYEQYF
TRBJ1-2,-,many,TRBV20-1,TGCAGCCCTAGAGGGGGCTATGGCTACACCTTC,CSPRGGYGYTF
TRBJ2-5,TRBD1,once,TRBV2,TGTGCCAGCAGTCGGACAGGGCTGGAGACCCAGTACTTC,CASSRTGLETQYF
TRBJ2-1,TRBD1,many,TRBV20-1,TGCAGTGCTCGATGGGACAGCGGAAAGCAGTTCTTC,CSARWDSGKQFF
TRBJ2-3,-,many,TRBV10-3,TGTGCCATCAGTCCCGGGACTAGCACAGATACGCAGTATTTT,CAISPGTSTDTQYF
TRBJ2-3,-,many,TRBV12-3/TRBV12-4,TGTGCCAGCAGTTTAGTGGCAGATACGCAGTATTTT,CASSLVADTQYF
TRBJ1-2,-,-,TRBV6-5,TGTGCCAGCATTCGGCCCGCGGGGTATGGCTACACCTTC,CASIRPAGYGYTF
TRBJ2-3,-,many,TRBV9,TGTGCCAGCAGCGCCGGGGTAGGGCAAGATACGCAGTATTTT,CASSAGVGQDTQYF
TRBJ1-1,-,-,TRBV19,TGTGCCAGTAGTCCGACGGGACGGGTGAACACTGAAGCTTTCTTT,CASSPTGRVNTEAFF
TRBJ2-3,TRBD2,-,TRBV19,TGTGCCAGCGGGAGGGCGACAGATACGCAGTATTTT,CASGRATDTQYF
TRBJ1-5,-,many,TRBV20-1,TGCAGTACCCAGGGGTCTGGCAATCAGCCCCAGCATTTT,CSTQGSGNQPQHF
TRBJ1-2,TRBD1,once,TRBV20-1,TGCAGTGCTAGACTGACAGGGGGGGACTATGGCTACACCTTC,CSARLTGGDYGYTF
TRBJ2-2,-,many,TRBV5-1,TGCGCCAGCTTGGGGGGGACACGGTACACCGGGGAGCTGTTTTTT,CASLGGTRYTGELFF
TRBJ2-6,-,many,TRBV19,TGTGCCAGTAGTCCCGACAGGTCTGGGGCCAACGTCCTGACTTTC,CASSPDRSGANVLTF
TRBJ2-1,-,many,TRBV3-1,TGTGCCAGCAGCCCTGACTCCAATGAGCAGTTCTTC,CASSPDSNEQFF
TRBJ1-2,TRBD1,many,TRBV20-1,TGCAGTGCAGGACAGGAGAACTATGGCTACACCTTC,CSAGQENYGYTF
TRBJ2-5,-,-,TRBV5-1,TGCGCCAGCAGCTTGACTCCAAAAGAGACCCAGTACTTC,CASSLTPKETQYF
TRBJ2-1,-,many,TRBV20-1,TGCAGTGCTAGTGGGGGACTCACCAACCGCTACAATGAGCAGTTCTTC,CSASGGLTNRYNEQFF
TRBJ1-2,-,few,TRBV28,TGTGCCAGCAGTGCCCCTTTTGGCTACACCTTC,CASSAPFGYTF
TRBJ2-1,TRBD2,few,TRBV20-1,TGCAGTGCTAGAGGGTATAGCGCTAGCGGGAGGGCCTATGGTGAGCAGTTCTTC,CSARGYSASGRAYGEQFF
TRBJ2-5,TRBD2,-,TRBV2,TGTGCCAGCAGTGAAGAGGTAGCGGGAGAGACCCAGTACTTC,CASSEEVAGETQYF
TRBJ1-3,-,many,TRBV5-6,TGTGCCAGCAGCTTGGACGACAGGCATATCTCTGGAAACACCATATATTTT,CASSLDDRHISGNTIYF
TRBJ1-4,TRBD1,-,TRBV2,TGTGCCAGCGGGGGGACCGGGACAGTAAACTTTTTT,CASGGTGTVNFF
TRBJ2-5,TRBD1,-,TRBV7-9,TGTGCCAGCAGCGCCTGGACAGGGGTGCAAGAGACCCAGTACTTC,CASSAWTGVQETQYF
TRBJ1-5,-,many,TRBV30,TGTGCCTGGAGTGTCGGGAGGGTAAACCAGCCCCAGCATTTT,CAWSVGRVNQPQHF
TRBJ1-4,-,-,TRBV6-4,TGTGCCAGCAGTCACTCGATCGGGAGAAAACTGTTTTTT,CASSHSIGRKLFF
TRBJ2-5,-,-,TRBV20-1,TGCAGTGCTCGGGTCTCTTCCCCCACCAAGAGGGTGGGGGAAGAGACCCAGTACTTC,CSARVSSPTKRVGEETQYF
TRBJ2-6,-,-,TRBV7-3,TGTGCCAGCAGCTCACGCCGCGGAGGGGCCTCTGGGGCCAACGTCCTGACTTTC,CASSSRRGGASGANVLTF
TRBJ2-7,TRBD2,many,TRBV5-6,TGTGCCAGCAGCTTAGTAGCGGGACGTAGCGAGCAGTACTTC,CASSLVAGRSEQYF
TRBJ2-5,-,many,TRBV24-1,TGTGCCACCAGTCCCTCGGACCGGGGGGAGACCCAGTACTTC,CATSPSDRGETQYF
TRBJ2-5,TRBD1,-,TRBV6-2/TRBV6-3,TGTGCCAGCAGACCCCGGGACAGGGGGCGATTCGGGACCCAGTACTTC,CASRPRDRGRFGTQYF
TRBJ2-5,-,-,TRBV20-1,TGCAGTGCTCCTGTCCGGGATGAGACCCAGTACTTC,CSAPVRDETQYF
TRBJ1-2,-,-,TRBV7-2,TGTGCCAGCAGCTTAGCGCTCCCGGGAACCTTC,CASSLALPGTF
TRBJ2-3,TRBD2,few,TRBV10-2,TGCGCCAGCAGTCTAGCGGGGGCCGGGGCAGATACGCAGTATTTT,CASSLAGAGADTQYF
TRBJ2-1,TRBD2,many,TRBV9,TGTGCCAGCAGCGCCGGGACTAGCGGGGGCCCCGGGAACAATGAGCAGTTCTTC,CASSAGTSGGPGNNEQFF
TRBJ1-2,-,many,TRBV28,TGTGCCAGCGGGGGAGGGGGAAACTATGGCTACACCTTC,CASGGGGNYGYTF
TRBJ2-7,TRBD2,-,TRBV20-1,TGCAGTGCTCTGTCACAAGCGGGAGGGTCCGCCTACGAGCAGTACTTC,CSALSQAGGSAYEQYF
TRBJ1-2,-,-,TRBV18,TGTGCCAGCTCACCACCGAGGCCTCTCGACTATGGCTACACCTTC,CASSPPRPLDYGYTF
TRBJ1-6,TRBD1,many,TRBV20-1,TGCAGTGCTAGGACAGGGATAAATTCACCCCTCCACTTT,CSARTGINSPLHF
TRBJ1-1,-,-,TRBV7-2,TGTGCCAGCAGCTTAAGTACCCCGGACACTGAAGCTTTCTTT,CASSLSTPDTEAFF
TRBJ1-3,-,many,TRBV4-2,TGTGCCAGCAGCCAAGATGAAGCAGTCTCTGGAAACACCATATATTTT,CASSQDEAVSGNTIYF
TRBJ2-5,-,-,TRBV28,TGTGCCAGCAGTTTCTGGTTGTCCGTTGGTGAGACCCAGTACTTC,CASSFWLSVGETQYF